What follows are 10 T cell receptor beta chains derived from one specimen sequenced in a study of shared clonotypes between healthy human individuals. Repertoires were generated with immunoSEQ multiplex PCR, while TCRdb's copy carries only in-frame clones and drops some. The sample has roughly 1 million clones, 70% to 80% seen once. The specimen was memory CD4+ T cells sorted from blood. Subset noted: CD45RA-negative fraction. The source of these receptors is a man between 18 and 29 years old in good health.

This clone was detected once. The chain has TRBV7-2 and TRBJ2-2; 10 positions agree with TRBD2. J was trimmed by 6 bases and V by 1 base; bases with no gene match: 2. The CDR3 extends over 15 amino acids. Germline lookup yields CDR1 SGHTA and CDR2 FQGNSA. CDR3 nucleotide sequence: TGTGCCAGCAGCTTAGATCTAGCGGGGGCCGGGGAGCTGTTTTTT. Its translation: CASSLDLAGAGELFF.

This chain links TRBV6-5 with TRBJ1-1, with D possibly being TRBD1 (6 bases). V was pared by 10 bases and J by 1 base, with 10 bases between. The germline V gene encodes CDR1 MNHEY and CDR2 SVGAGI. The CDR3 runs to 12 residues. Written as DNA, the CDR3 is TGTGCCAACGGGGGGCAGAACACTGAAGCTTTCTTT. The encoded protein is CANGGQNTEAFF.

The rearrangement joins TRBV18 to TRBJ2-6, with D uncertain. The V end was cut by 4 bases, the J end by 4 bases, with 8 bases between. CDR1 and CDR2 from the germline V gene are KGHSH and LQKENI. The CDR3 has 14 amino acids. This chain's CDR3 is CASSQEAGANVLTF. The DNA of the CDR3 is TGTGCCAGCTCACAAGAAGCCGGGGCCAACGTCCTGACTTTC.

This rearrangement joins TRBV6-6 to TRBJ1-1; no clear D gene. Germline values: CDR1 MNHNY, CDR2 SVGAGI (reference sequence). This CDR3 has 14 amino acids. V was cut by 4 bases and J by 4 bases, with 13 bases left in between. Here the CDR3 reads CASSSMGGLTEAFF. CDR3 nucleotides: TGTGCCAGCAGTTCCATGGGAGGACTCACTGAAGCTTTCTTT.

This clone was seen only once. The CDR3 here is CASSVEGRTLGGEQFF. The CDR3 region has the DNA TGTGCCAGCAGCGTAGAGGGTCGCACCCTGGGTGGTGAGCAGTTCTTC. The gene calls are TRBV9 and TRBJ2-1; no definite D call. There are 16 residues in the CDR3. Germline assignment: CDR1 SGDLS and CDR2 YYNGEE. V lost 0 bases and J lost 9, with 19 bases in between.

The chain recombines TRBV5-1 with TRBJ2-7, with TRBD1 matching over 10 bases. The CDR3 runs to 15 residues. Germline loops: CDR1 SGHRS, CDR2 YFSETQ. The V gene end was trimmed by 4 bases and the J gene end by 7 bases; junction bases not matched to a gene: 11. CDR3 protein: CASSIRQGAEEEQYF. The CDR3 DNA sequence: TGCGCCAGCAGCATTCGACAGGGGGCTGAGGAAGAGCAGTACTTC.

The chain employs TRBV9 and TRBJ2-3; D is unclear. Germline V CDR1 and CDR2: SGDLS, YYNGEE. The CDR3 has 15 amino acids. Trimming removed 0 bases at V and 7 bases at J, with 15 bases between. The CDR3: CASSVDGTTFNTQYF. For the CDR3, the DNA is TGTGCCAGCAGCGTAGATGGAACCACATTTAATACGCAGTATTTT.

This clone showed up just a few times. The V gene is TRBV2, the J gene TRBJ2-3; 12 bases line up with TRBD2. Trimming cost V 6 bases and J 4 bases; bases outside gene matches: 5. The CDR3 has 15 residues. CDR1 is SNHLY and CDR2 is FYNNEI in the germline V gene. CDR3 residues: CASRLAGGPADTQYF. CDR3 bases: TGTGCCAGCAGGCTAGCGGGAGGGCCAGCAGATACGCAGTATTTT.

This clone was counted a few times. The CDR3 protein is CASRQLTDTQYF. CDR3 sequence (DNA): TGTGCCAGCAGACAACTCACAGATACGCAGTATTTT. The rearrangement links TRBV2 to TRBJ2-3; no clear D. V dropped 6 bases and J dropped 2 bases, with 6 bases sitting between them. CDR3 length: 12 residues. The germline gives CDR1 SNHLY, CDR2 FYNNEI.

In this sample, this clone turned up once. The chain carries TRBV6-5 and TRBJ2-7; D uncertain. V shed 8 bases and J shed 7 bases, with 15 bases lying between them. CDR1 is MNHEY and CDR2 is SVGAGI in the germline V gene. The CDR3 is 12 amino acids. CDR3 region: CASGVVGWEQYF. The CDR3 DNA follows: TGTGCCAGCGGTGTTGTTGGGTGGGAGCAGTACTTC.